This TCR beta chain was identified in a study of post-analysis software for immune sequencing data. Findings and caveats of the study: The study found TRBV5-6, TRBV5-1 and TRBV20-1 among a handful of TRBV segments more frequent in patients than controls.

This clonotype was seen more than once but under ten times. Its antigen is not known. There are 17 residues in the CDR3. The library was made from cDNA and included unique molecular identifiers. TCRdb ran MiXCR on the PCR reads and lists one entry per CDR3 protein. Of approximately 730,000 distinct CDR3 sequences listed, more than 45% are singletons. This TCR came from a girl aged 5-17 years with multiple sclerosis. Input material: blood. The V call is TRBV12-3 or TRBV12-4, the J call TRBJ2-4; unclear D gene. TRBJ2-7 matches the DNA end more closely, so the J call is doubtful. Written as DNA, the CDR3 is TGTGCCAGCAGTTTCTCCCTGGCTACACGTTCCTCTGACGAGCAGTACTTC. Protein sequence: CASSFSLATRSSDEQYF.